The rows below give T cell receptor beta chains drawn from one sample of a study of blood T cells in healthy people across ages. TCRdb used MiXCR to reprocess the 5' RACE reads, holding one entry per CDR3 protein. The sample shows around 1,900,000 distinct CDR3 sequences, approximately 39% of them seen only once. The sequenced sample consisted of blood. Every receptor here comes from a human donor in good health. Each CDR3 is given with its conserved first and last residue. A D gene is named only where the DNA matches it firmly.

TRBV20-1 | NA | CSAPDRSYGYTF
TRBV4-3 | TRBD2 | CASNPRLAGADTGELFF
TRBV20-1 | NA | CSAAIGGGTDTQYF
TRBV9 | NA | CASSGGLTPYNEQFF
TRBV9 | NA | CASSVGGHSTDTQYF
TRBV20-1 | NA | CSARVAGSNYEQYF
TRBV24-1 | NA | CATRDSQIGNQYF
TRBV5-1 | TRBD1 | CASSLIAGGASDTQYF
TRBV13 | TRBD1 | CASSLDRGRNSPLHF
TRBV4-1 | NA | CASNQDPQGYEQYF
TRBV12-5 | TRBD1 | CASGLVLLGQGFSGELFF
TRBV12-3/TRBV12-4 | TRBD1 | CASSFGTAHNYGYTF
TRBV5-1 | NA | CASSPRRWNYGYTF
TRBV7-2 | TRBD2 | CASSLGLAVGNEQFF
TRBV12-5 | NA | CASDAGQTYEQYF
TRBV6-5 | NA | CASSFDPPRGYTF
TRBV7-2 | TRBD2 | CASSLEGTSGGNIQYF
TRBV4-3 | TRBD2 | CASSPHRGGAADTQYF
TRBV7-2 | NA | CASSFGVLSAYEQYF
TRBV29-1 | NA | CSVEDESNQPQHF
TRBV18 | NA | CASSPTQGDTRYF
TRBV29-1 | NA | CSVEIGVGEYTF
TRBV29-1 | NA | CSGTEFMNTEAFF
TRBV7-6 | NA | CTSSLREPPHEQYF
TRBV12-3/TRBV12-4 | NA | CASSTSRTGANYGYTF
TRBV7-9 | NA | CASSLRAGEDISYNEQFF
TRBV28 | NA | CASSSPRGSGANVLTF
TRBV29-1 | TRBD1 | CSVVGTAQETQFF
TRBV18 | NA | CASSRTEMNTEAFF
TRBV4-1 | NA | CASSQDLGQLNTEAFF
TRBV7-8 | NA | CASSPHPIGPTTGLTDTQYF
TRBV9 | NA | CASSVELFPGLGTEAFF
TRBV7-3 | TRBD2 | CASSPQTSGGLNEQFF
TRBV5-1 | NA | CASSSGASSYEQYF
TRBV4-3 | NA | CASSQEGVVTDTQYF
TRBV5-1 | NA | CASSLDTSTDYGYTF
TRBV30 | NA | CAWSRVGAGYTF
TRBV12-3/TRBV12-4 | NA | CASSSAVVYNEQFF
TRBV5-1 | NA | CASSLAFRGATNEKLFF
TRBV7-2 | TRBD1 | CASSPRPGGSKTFGYTF
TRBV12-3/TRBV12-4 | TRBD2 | CASSSLAGASSYNEQFF
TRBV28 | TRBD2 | CATGGGQIQETQYF
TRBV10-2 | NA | CASSESRAYEQYF
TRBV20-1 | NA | CGIRRTDTQYF
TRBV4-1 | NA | CASSQAGQSSYEQYF
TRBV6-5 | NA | CASRTAAGDYGYTF
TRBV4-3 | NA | CASSHRWGGAVTGELFF
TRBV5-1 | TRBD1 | CASAVSQGSGANVLTF
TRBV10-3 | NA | CAISKTSYGETQYF
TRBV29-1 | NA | CSVERTGAQETQYF
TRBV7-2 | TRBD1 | CASSGTGAREKLFF